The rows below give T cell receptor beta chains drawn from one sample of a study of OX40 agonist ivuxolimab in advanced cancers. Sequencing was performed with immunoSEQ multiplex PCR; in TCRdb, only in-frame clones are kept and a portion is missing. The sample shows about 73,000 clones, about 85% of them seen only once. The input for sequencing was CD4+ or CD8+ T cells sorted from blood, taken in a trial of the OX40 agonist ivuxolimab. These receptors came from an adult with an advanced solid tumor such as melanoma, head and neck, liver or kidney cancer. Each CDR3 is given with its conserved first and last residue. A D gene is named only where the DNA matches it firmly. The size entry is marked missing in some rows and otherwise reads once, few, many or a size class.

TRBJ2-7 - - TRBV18 TGTGCCAGCTCACCAGGAACAGGGCTCTCCTACGAGCAGTACTTC CASSPGTGLSYEQYF
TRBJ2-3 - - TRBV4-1 TGCGCCAGCAGCCAAACGGGCCTTGGGGCAGATACGCAGTATTTT CASSQTGLGADTQYF
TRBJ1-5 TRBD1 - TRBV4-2 TGTGCCAGCAGCCAACCGGGACAGGGGCCTCAGCCCCAGCATTTT CASSQPGQGPQPQHF
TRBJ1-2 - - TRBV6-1 TGTGCCAGCAGTGAAACCAATAGGGGTGGCTATGGCTACACCTTC CASSETNRGGYGYTF
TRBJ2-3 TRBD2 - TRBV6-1 TGTGCCAGCAGTGAAGTGGGCGGGGGGAGAGGGACAGATACGCAGTATTTT CASSEVGGGRGTDTQYF
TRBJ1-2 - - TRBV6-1 TGTGCCAGCAGTGAAGGAAAGGGCCTCTATGGCTACACCTTC CASSEGKGLYGYTF
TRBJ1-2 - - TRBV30 TGTGCCTGGAGTTCGAACTATGGCTACACCTTC CAWSSNYGYTF
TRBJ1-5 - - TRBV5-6 TGTGCCAGCAGCACCAGACGGGCAGGGAATCAGCCCCAGCATTTT CASSTRRAGNQPQHF
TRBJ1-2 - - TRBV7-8 TGTGCCAGCAGCACCCACACCCTTCAAAGGTCTGGCTACACCTTC CASSTHTLQRSGYTF
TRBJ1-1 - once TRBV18 TGTGCCAGCTCGGACCGGGTCCCTGAAGCTTTCTTT CASSDRVPEAFF
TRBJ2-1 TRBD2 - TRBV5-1 TGCGCCAGCAGCCAGAGGACTAGCGAGGGGTACAATGAGCAGTTCTTC CASSQRTSEGYNEQFF
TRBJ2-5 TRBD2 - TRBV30 TGTGCCTGGGGGAAGCGGGGGGCAGGTCGGCTCCAAGAGACCCAGTACTTC CAWGKRGAGRLQETQYF
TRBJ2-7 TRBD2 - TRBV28 TGTGCCAGCAGGACTAGCGGGGTTTCTCCCTACGAGCAGTACTTC CASRTSGVSPYEQYF
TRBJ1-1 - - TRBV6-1 TGTGCCAGCAGTGTAGGGGGGCTCACTGAAGCTTTCTTT CASSVGGLTEAFF
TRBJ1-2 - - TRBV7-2 TGTGCCAGCAGCTTAGATTTGGTGACGGGCCTCTATGGCTACACCTTC CASSLDLVTGLYGYTF
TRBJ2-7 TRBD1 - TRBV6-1 TGTGCCAGCAGTGAATCGGGACAGGGGACCTACGAGCAGTACTTC CASSESGQGTYEQYF
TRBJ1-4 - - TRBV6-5 TGTGCCAGCAGTTACGCCAACAGCCGGGGGAGGGAAAAACTGTTTTTT CASSYANSRGREKLFF
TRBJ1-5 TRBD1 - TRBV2 TGTGCCAGCAAGGCGGGACAGGGCCAGCCCCAGCATTTT CASKAGQGQPQHF
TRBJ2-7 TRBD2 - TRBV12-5 TGTGCTAGTCCAACCCGGGCTAGCGGGTCCTACGAGCAGTACTTC CASPTRASGSYEQYF
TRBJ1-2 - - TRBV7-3 TGTGCCAGCAGCTTACGGTACTCCGACTATGGCTACACCTTC CASSLRYSDYGYTF
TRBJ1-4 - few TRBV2 TGTGCCAGCAGTTTTAACCCCTTTGAAAAACTGTTTTTT CASSFNPFEKLFF
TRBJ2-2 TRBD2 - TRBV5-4 TGTGCCAGCAGCCGGACTAGCGGGGGGGCCGGGGAGCTGTTTTTT CASSRTSGGAGELFF
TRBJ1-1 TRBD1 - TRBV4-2 TGTGCCAGCAGCCAAGATAACAGGGGGAACACTGAAGCTTTCTTT CASSQDNRGNTEAFF
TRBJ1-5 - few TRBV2 TGTGCCAGCAGTGGTCTAGGTGGGGGCAATCAGCCCCAGCATTTT CASSGLGGGNQPQHF
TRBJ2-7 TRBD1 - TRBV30 TGTGCCTCCTCGGGACAGGGGGGCTCCGAGCAGTACTTC CASSGQGGSEQYF
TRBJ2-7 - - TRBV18 TGTGCCAGCTCACCGGACCCGAGGGGCGAGCAGTACTTC CASSPDPRGEQYF
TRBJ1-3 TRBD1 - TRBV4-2 TGTGCCAGCAGCCAAGGGGCGGGACAGTCCCTCACTGGAAACACCATATATTTT CASSQGAGQSLTGNTIYF
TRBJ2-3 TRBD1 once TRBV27 TGTGCCAGCAGTCCGAACAATCCAACCAGACAGGGTGGGCATACGCAGTATTTT CASSPNNPTRQGGHTQYF
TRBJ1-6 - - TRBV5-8 TGTGCCAGCCGAGCGACGGGGGCGACTGGTTCACCCCTCCACTTT CASRATGATGSPLHF
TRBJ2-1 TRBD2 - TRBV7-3 TGTGCCAGCAGCCCCACCTCCGGGACTAGCGGGAATGAGCAGTTCTTC CASSPTSGTSGNEQFF
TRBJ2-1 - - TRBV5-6 TGTGCCAGCAGCCAGGACAGGAGGGCATCCAATGAGCAGTTCTTC CASSQDRRASNEQFF
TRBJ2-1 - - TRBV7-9 TGTGCCAGCAGCTCTGGGGGGGAGCAGTTCTTC CASSSGGEQFF
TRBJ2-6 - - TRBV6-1 TGTGCCAGCAAGCCTCGCTCTGGGGCCAACGTCCTGACTTTC CASKPRSGANVLTF
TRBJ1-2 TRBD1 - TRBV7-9 TGTGCCAGCAGCGGGGGACAGAACTATGGCTACACCTTC CASSGGQNYGYTF
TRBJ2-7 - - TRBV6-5 TGTGCCAGCAGACCGCCCATGCCATCCTACGAGCAGTACTTC CASRPPMPSYEQYF
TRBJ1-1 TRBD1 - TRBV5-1 TGCGCCAGCAGCTCGCAGGGGGACACTGAAGCTTTCTTT CASSSQGDTEAFF
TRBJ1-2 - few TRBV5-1 TGCGCCAGCAGCGAGATGGACTATGGCTACACCTTC CASSEMDYGYTF
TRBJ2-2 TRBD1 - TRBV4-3 TGCGCCAGCAGCCAGGACAGGGGAGGACCCGGGGAGCTGTTTTTT CASSQDRGGPGELFF
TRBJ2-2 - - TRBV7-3 TGTGCCTCCGCTCTGAACACCGGGGAGCTGTTTTTT CASALNTGELFF
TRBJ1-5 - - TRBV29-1 TGCAGCGCCGCCGGACAGCAGAATCAGCCCCAGCATTTT CSAAGQQNQPQHF
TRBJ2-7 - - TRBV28 TGTGCCAGCAGTCCCCCGACAGTGGGGGTTTCCTACGAGCAGTACTTC CASSPPTVGVSYEQYF
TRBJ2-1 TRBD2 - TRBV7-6 TGTGCCAGCAGCTTCACTAGCGGGGACTCCTACAATGAGCAGTTCTTC CASSFTSGDSYNEQFF
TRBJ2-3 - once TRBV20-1 TGCAGTGCACCTCAGACAGATACGCAGTATTTT CSAPQTDTQYF
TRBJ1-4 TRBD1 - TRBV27 TGTGCCAGCAGTTTATTGGTTGGGGGGGGACAGGTCGGCGAAAAACTGTTTTTT CASSLLVGGGQVGEKLFF
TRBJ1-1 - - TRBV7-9 TGTGCCAGCAGCTTAGCGACAGCCATTAAAGCTTTCTTT CASSLATAIKAFF
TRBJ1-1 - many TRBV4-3 TGCGCCAGCAGCCAAGAGGGGACACCCCTTGCTTTCTTT CASSQEGTPLAFF
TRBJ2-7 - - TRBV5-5 TGTGCCAGCAGCTTGGTAGGAGTCACCGGCGAGCAGTACTTC CASSLVGVTGEQYF
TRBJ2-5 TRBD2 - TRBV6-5 TGTGCCAGCAGTTCCCCGGGCCTAGCGGGGGCGCGGACCCAGTACTTC CASSSPGLAGARTQYF
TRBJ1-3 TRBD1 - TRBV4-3 TGCGCCAGCAGCCAAGATCACGGGACAGACTCTGGAAACACCATATATTTT CASSQDHGTDSGNTIYF
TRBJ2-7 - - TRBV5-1 TGCGCCAGCAGCTTGGACCAGGCCTACGAGCAGTACTTC CASSLDQAYEQYF
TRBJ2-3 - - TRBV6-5 TGTGCCAGCAGACCGACCTCCGGGACAGATACGCAGTATTTT CASRPTSGTDTQYF
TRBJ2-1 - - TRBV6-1 TGTGCCAGCGAAGGACATCGGATCAATGAGCAGTTCTTC CASEGHRINEQFF
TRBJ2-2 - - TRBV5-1 TGCGCCAGCAGCTCAAGGGTAAACACCGGGGAGCTGTTTTTT CASSSRVNTGELFF
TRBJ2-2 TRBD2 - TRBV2 TGTGCCACCTATCAGCGGGGGGCGAACACCGGGGAGCTGTTTTTT CATYQRGANTGELFF
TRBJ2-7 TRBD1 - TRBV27 TGTGCCAGCAGTTTATCGCCCCCCGGGGCAGGGGGCTCCTACGAGCAGTACTTC CASSLSPPGAGGSYEQYF